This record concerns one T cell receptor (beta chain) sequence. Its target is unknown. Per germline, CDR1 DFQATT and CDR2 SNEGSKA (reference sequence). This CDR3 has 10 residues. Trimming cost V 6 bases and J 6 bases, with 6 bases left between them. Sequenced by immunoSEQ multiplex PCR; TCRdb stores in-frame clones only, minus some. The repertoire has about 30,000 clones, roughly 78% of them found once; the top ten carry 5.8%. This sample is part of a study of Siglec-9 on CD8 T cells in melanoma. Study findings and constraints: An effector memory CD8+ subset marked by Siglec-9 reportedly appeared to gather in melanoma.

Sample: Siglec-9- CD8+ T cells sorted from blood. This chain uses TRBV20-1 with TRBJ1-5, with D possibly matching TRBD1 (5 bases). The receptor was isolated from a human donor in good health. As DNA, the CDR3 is TGCAGTGCGCAGGGTCAGCCCCAGCATTTT. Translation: CSAQGQPQHF.